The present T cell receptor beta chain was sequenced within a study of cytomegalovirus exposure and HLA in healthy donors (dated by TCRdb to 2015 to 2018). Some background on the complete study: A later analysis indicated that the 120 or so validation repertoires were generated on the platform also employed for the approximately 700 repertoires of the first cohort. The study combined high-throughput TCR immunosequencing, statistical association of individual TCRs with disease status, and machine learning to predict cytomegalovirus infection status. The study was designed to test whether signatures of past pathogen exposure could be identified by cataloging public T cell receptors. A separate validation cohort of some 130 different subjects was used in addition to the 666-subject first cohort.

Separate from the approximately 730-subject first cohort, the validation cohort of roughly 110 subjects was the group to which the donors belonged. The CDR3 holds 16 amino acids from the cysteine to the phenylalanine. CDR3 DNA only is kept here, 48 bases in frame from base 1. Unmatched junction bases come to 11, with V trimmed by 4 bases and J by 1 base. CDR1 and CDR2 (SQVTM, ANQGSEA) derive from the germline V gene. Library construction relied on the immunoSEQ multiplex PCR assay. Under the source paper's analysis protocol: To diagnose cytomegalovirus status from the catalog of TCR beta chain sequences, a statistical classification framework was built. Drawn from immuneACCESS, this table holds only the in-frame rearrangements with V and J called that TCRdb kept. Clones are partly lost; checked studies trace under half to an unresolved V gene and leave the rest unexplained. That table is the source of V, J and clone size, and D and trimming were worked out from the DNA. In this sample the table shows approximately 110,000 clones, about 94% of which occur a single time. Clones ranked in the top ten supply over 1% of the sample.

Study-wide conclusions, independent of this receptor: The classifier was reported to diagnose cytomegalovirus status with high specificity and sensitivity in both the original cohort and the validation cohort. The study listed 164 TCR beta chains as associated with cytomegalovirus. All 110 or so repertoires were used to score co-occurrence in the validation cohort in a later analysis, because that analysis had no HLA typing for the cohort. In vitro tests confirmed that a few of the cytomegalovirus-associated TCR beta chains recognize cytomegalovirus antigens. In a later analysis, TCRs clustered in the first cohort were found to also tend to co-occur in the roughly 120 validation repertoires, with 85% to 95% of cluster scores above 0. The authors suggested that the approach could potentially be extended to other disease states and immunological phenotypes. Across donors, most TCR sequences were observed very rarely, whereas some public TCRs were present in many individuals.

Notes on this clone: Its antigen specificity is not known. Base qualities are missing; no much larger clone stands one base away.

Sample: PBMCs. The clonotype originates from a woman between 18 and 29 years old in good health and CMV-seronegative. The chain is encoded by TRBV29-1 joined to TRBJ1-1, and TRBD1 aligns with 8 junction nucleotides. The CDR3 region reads CSVGASPGQGNTEAFF. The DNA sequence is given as TGCAGCGTTGGGGCATCCCCTGGACAGGGGAACACTGAAGCTTTCTTT.